The 13 T cell receptor beta chains in this list originate from one sample, sequenced in a study of regulatory T cells in long-lasting Graves disease. As for time point: persistent/refractory GD, antithyroid drugs over 5 years with positive TRAb. Researchers made the TCR library from RNA that was extracted from PBMCs. For TCR beta, libraries came from iRepertoire HTBI primers and Arm-PCR of CDR3 regions. TCRdb ran MiXCR on the multiplex PCR reads and lists one entry per CDR3 protein. The sample has a few hundred thousand distinct CDR3 sequences, roughly 23% seen once; the top ten hold around an eighth. Material: peripheral blood mononuclear cells (PBMCs), obtained when the disease was refractory, from a patient treated with antithyroid drugs. The receptors were gathered from a female donor with Graves disease.

The table lists this clonotype with a count of one. This clone may be a read error of a much larger clone one base away. The rearrangement joins TRBV27 to TRBJ2-5; D call uncertain. Germline lookup yields CDR1 MNHEY and CDR2 SMNVEV (reference sequence). This CDR3 has 13 amino acids. Trimming shortened V by 8 bases and J by 3 bases, and 13 bases separated the two germline ends. The CDR3 is CASGLDSKETQYF. CDR3 bases: TGTGCCAGCGGCCTAGACTCGAAAGAGACCCAGTACTTC.

Turning to this clonotype: This CDR3 is missing its conserved last phenylalanine or tryptophan, likely due to a read error. Because the CDR3's place on the DNA is in doubt, the DNA is left out and the CDR3 is given as listed by TCRdb. The chain couples TRBV6-1 to TRBJ2-7; TRBD1, as called in the table, went unchecked against the DNA. Ends included, the CDR3 has 8 residues. CDR1 MNHNS and CDR2 SASEGT come from the germline V gene. The CDR3 region is CASRDRDR.

As concerns this clonotype: This may arise from a read error, as a much more abundant clone is one base away. This chain joins TRBV15 and TRBJ1-4; the match to TRBD1 covers 7 bases. The V segment lost 8 bases and the J segment 9 bases; nucleotides outside the gene matches: 9. The CDR3 is made up of 13 amino acids. CDR1 is LNHNV and CDR2 is YYDKDF in the germline V gene (reference sequence). The DNA of the CDR3 is TGTGCCACCCGGGACAGCGGAAGACAAAAACTGTTTTTT. Translation gives CATRDSGRQKLFF.

The chain has TRBV28 and TRBJ2-3; weak D call: TRBD2 (5 bases). The CDR3 spans 13 residues. The V and J ends lost 8 bases and 0 bases respectively, with 9 bases between them. Germline CDR1 and CDR2: MDHEN and SYDVKM. The CDR3 coding sequence is TGTGCCAGCGGCCAGCGGAGCACAGATACGCAGTATTTT. Protein product: CASGQRSTDTQYF.

This clonotype occurred a few times. The rearrangement links TRBV7-9 to TRBJ2-7, with TRBD2 identical over 10 bases. Looked up from germline, CDR1 is SEHNR and CDR2 is FQNEAQ (reference sequence). The CDR3 consists of 18 residues. The V gene end was trimmed by 6 bases and the J gene end by 0 bases; junction bases not matched to a gene: 14. The DNA for the CDR3 is TGTGCCAGCAGACCCGGGACTAGCGAGACTTTTAGCTCCTACGAGCAGTACTTC. This translates into CASRPGTSETFSSYEQYF.

In this sample, this clonotype turned up a few times. This sequence may be a read error, since a much larger clone differs from it by one base. The chain links TRBV27 to TRBJ2-7, with a possible D match to TRBD2 (6 bases). There are 17 residues in the CDR3. CDR1 is MNHEY and CDR2 is SMNVEV in the germline V gene (reference sequence). Trimming shortened V by 5 bases and J by 3 bases, and 23 bases separated the two germline ends. Written as DNA, the CDR3 is TGTGCCAGCAGTGAGTCTGGAGGGATCATGAGAAACTACGAGCAGTACTTC. It encodes CASSESGGIMRNYEQYF.

Regarding this clonotype: A read error may explain this, as a much larger clone is one base away. The chain joins TRBV10-2 to TRBJ2-2; TRBD2 is a possible D gene (7 bases). Trimming removed 11 bases from V and 0 bases from J, with 16 bases in between. Germline CDR1 reads WSHSY; CDR2 reads SAAADI. This CDR3 comprises 15 residues. The CDR3 bases are TGCGCCGGCAACACGGGGGGCCCGAACACCGGGGAGCTGTTTTTT. Translation: CAGNTGGPNTGELFF.

At least ten counts were recorded for this clonotype. CDR3 nucleotides: TGCAGTGCTCCAAACAGGGGTTCTAATTCACCCCTCCACTTT. Its protein is CSAPNRGSNSPLHF. The genes are TRBV20-1 and TRBJ1-6; TRBD1 aligns across 7 bases. The CDR3 covers 14 residues. Germline CDR1 reads DFQATT; CDR2 reads SNEGSKA (reference sequence). With 5 bases clipped from V and 6 bases from J, the junction kept 7 bases outside the gene matches.

A few counts support this clonotype. A much larger clone lies one base from this, so it may be a read error. This chain joins TRBV2 and TRBJ2-7; D is ambiguous. Germline V gives CDR1 SNHLY, CDR2 FYNNEI. This CDR3 region has 12 residues. Here the CDR3 reads CVSSRASYEQYF. CDR3 coding DNA: TGTGTCAGCAGTCGGGCCTCCTACGAGCAGTACTTC.

Many counts were recorded for this clonotype. The CDR3 here is CASKTTGGTYEQYF. The CDR3 nucleotides are TGTGCCAGTAAAACGACAGGGGGAACCTACGAGCAGTACTTC. The V gene is TRBV28, the J gene TRBJ2-7, with 9 bases identical to TRBD1. Trimming took 9 bases from V and 2 from J; bases not matched to a gene: 8. The CDR3 extends over 14 amino acids. Per the germline V gene, CDR1 is MDHEN and CDR2 is SYDVKM.

The gene calls are TRBV7-2 and TRBJ2-1; unclear D gene. Germline V gene data show CDR1 as SGHTA and CDR2 as FQGNSA. The V gene lost 5 bases and the J gene lost 9 bases, with 8 bases spanning the gap. The CDR3 has 11 residues. The CDR3 reads CASSRTVEQFF. CDR3 in DNA: TGTGCCAGCAGCCGGACGGTTGAGCAGTTCTTC.

Ten or more counts support this clonotype. This chain links TRBV24-1 with TRBJ2-2; D assignment may be TRBD1 or TRBD2 (5 bases each). CDR1 is KGHDR, CDR2 SFDVKD, per germline. Deletions cut 9 bases from V and 3 bases from J, with 13 bases between. The CDR3 extends over 14 amino acids. In nucleotides, the CDR3 is TGTGCCACCCAGACGAGGGGAGACACCGGGGAGCTGTTTTTT. Protein sequence: CATQTRGDTGELFF.

This clonotype was counted at least ten times. At one of its ends the junction is not consistent with the germline gene, which may arise from a read error. The gene calls are TRBV28 and TRBJ1-5; maybe TRBD1 (5 bases). Per the germline V gene, CDR1 is MDHEN and CDR2 is SYDVKM. This CDR3 has 15 amino acids. CDR3 nucleotides: TGTGCCAGCAGTTTATATGCAGGGAAGAATCAACCCCAGCATTTT. Protein product: CASSLYAGKNQPQHF.